The rows below give T cell receptor beta chains drawn from one sample of a study of shared clonotypes between healthy human individuals. Profiled with immunoSEQ multiplex PCR; TCRdb holds only in-frame clones, not every one. The repertoire holds approximately 2.5 million clones, with more than 85% as singletons. The sequencing input was naive CD4+ T cells from PBMCs. These receptor sequences come from a man younger than 30 in good health. Some clones in this sample may be carry-over from other donors' samples. CDR3s include the opening cysteine and the closing phenylalanine or tryptophan. D genes are given only for firm matches. Expanded clones are given a class, and other clones once, few, many or no size at all.

d_call,clone_size,j_call,v_call,cdr3_nt,cdr3_aa
-,-,TRBJ2-2,TRBV19,TGTGCCAGTAGTAATCCCTACGGGGCGGGCGGGGAGCTGTTTTTT,CASSNPYGAGGELFF
-,-,TRBJ1-5,TRBV28,TGTGCCAGCTGGGGGGGCGCGGGTCAGCCCCAGCATTTT,CASWGGAGQPQHF
-,-,TRBJ1-1,TRBV12-1,TGTGCCAGCAGCTTGACCTGGGAGAACACTGAAGCTTTCTTT,CASSLTWENTEAFF
-,-,TRBJ1-4,TRBV27,TGTGCCAGCAGTCCCCGGACAGCTACAACTAATGAAAAACTGTTTTTT,CASSPRTATTNEKLFF
-,-,TRBJ2-1,TRBV30,TGTGCCTGGAGTGTACTCTCGCTTTACAATGAGCAGTTCTTC,CAWSVLSLYNEQFF
-,-,TRBJ2-5,TRBV28,TGTGCCAGCAAGAGGGGTCCCCAAGAGACCCAGTACTTC,CASKRGPQETQYF
TRBD1,once,TRBJ1-1,TRBV5-4,TGTGCCAGCAGCCAGGACAGGAGGAACACTGAAGCTTTCTTT,CASSQDRRNTEAFF
-,-,TRBJ2-1,TRBV2,TGTGCCAGCATGGGCCTCAGATCGAGCGGGCGGCAGTTCTTC,CASMGLRSSGRQFF
TRBD1,-,TRBJ2-3,TRBV9,TGTGCCAGCAGCGTAGGTGGGACAGGGGCCGGGAATACGCAGTATTTT,CASSVGGTGAGNTQYF
TRBD1,-,TRBJ2-7,TRBV5-1,TGCGCCAGCAGCCCGGGGACAGGGGGCTCCGAGCAGTACTTC,CASSPGTGGSEQYF
-,few,TRBJ2-7,TRBV19,TGTGCCAGTAGTGCGCAGAGCTCCTACGAGCAGTACTTC,CASSAQSSYEQYF
TRBD1,-,TRBJ1-2,TRBV6-6,TGTGCCAGCAGGAGCTTGACAGGGGGGTATGGCTACACCTTC,CASRSLTGGYGYTF
TRBD1,-,TRBJ1-2,TRBV18,TGTGCCAGCTCACTCACCTCGGGGGGACAGGGGACTGGCTACACCTTC,CASSLTSGGQGTGYTF
-,once,TRBJ2-6,TRBV2,TGTGCCAGCAGTGAACGGGCCTCTGGGGCCAACGTCCTGACTTTC,CASSERASGANVLTF
-,-,TRBJ2-7,TRBV28,TGTGCCAGCAGTTTACCGACAGTGGCCGCCTACGAGCAGTACTTC,CASSLPTVAAYEQYF
-,-,TRBJ1-6,TRBV5-8,TGTGCCAGCAGTACAGTGCGGGGGGTACTCCTCCACTTT,CASSTVRGVLLHF
-,-,TRBJ2-5,TRBV5-4,TGTGCCAGCAGCCGACTTCAGGGTAGCGGACAAGAGACCCAGTACTTC,CASSRLQGSGQETQYF
TRBD2,-,TRBJ2-7,TRBV9,TGTGCCAGCAGCGTAGCTGGGATGGTCGGGACTAGAATCCACGAGCAGTACTTC,CASSVAGMVGTRIHEQYF
TRBD2,-,TRBJ2-1,TRBV7-3,TGTGCCAGCAGCTTAGCCGGACTAGCGGCCTTGGGGGAGCAGTTCTTC,CASSLAGLAALGEQFF
-,-,TRBJ1-2,TRBV4-1,TGCGCCAGCAGCCAGAGGACAGCTAACTATGGCTACACCTTC,CASSQRTANYGYTF
TRBD2,-,TRBJ2-3,TRBV14,TGTGCCAGCAGCCTCGGGCTAGCGGGCAGCGCAGATACGCAGTATTTT,CASSLGLAGSADTQYF
-,once,TRBJ1-5,TRBV28,TGTGCCAGCAGTTTGTGGAGGTTTTCTAGCAATCAGCCCCAGCATTTT,CASSLWRFSSNQPQHF
TRBD1,-,TRBJ1-6,TRBV5-6,TGTGCCAGCAGCTCCGGGACAGGGGCAAATTCACCCCTCCACTTT,CASSSGTGANSPLHF
-,-,TRBJ1-3,TRBV2,TGTGCCAGCAGTGTGGGACGCTCTGGAAACACCATATATTTT,CASSVGRSGNTIYF
-,-,TRBJ2-3,TRBV7-7,TGTGCCAGCAGGGAACAGCCTGAGGCAGATACGCAGTATTTT,CASREQPEADTQYF
-,once,TRBJ2-5,TRBV28,TGTGCCAGCAGTGGCAGAGGGGGGGGTTGGGAGACCCAGTACTTC,CASSGRGGGWETQYF
-,-,TRBJ2-1,TRBV28,TGTGCCAGCATCTTAGGGACGAAATACAATGAGCAGTTCTTC,CASILGTKYNEQFF